A single sample is the source of the 27 T cell receptor beta chains below, sequenced in a study of metastatic and nonmetastatic thyroid tumors. The entire patient cohort was treatment-naive prior to thyroid surgery. TCRdb reassembled clones from the PCR reads with MiXCR. This sample carries about 26,000 clones, about a quarter of them seen once, and the ten largest clones take 5.5% to 7%. Specimen: blood. These receptors originate from a female donor with papillary thyroid cancer or a benign thyroid nodule (not recorded which). Some clones in this sample may be carry-over from other donors' samples.

The rearrangement joins TRBV20-1 to TRBJ1-1; tentatively, D is TRBD1 (5 bases). V gave up 8 bases and J gave up 3 bases, with 19 bases separating them. Germline CDR1 DFQATT, CDR2 SNEGSKA (reference sequence). This CDR3 is 14 amino acids long. The CDR3 region is CSSPWGGRDTEAFF. The CDR3 region has the DNA TGCAGTTCCCCCTGGGGGGGTCGTGACACTGAAGCTTTCTTT.

There are a few counts of this clone. The chain recombines TRBV12-3 or TRBV12-4 with TRBJ2-2, with 8 bases identical to TRBD2. The CDR3 has 16 amino acids. Trimming took 6 bases from V and 2 from J; bases not matched to a gene: 8. The CDR3, as DNA: TGTGCCAGCAGCGATAGCGGGACCTCCAACACCGGGGAGCTGTTTTTT. Amino acid sequence: CASSDSGTSNTGELFF.

This sequence joins TRBV4-2 and TRBJ1-2; D remains unclear. CDR3 size: 13 residues. Germline values: CDR1 LGHNA, CDR2 YNFKEQ. V was trimmed by 1 base and J by 5 bases, leaving 8 bases between them. CDR3 DNA: TGTGCCAGCAGCCAAGGGGCCTGGTATGGCTACACCTTC. The encoded protein is CASSQGAWYGYTF.

As regards this clone: This could be a read error, since a much larger clone is one nucleotide away. The CDR3: CASSFGTGLQGQYF. CDR3 DNA: TGTGCCAGCAGCTTCGGGACAGGGTTACAAGGGCAGTACTTC. V usage is TRBV11-1 and J usage is TRBJ2-7, with 9 bases aligning to TRBD1. From germline, CDR1 is SGHAT and CDR2 FQDESV (reference sequence). The CDR3 loop spans 14 amino acids. Trimming at V came to 3 bases and at J to 9 bases, leaving 9 bases not matched to a gene.

This clone was detected only once. The DNA of the CDR3 is TGCAGTGCTAGAGATATCGGACAGGGGAGTTATGAAGCTTTCTTT. Amino acid sequence: CSARDIGQGSYEAFF. The chain recombines TRBV20-1 with TRBJ1-1; 9 bases map to TRBD1. CDR1 and CDR2 from the germline V gene are DFQATT and SNEGSKA (reference sequence). The V segment lost 0 bases and the J segment 7 bases; nucleotides outside the gene matches: 9. This CDR3 is built from 15 residues.

In this sample, this clone is medium-sized. The V call is TRBV6-5, the J call TRBJ2-7; D perhaps matches TRBD1 (6 bases). The germline gives CDR1 MNHEY, CDR2 SVGAGI. This CDR3 has 14 residues. The V end lost 2 bases, the J end lost 5 bases, and 13 bases lay between the germline ends. The CDR3 reads CASSYRQGIDEQYF. The CDR3 nucleotides read TGTGCCAGCAGTTACCGGCAGGGGATCGACGAGCAGTACTTC.

The chain couples TRBV27 to TRBJ1-5; D is possibly TRBD1 (5 bases). CDR3 length: 14 amino acids. Trimming took off 3 bases at V and 6 bases at J, with 12 bases between the two ends. Germline loops: CDR1 MNHEY, CDR2 SMNVEV (reference sequence). DNA of the CDR3: TGTGCCAGCAGTTTGGTTGCGGGGACTCAGCCCCAGCATTTT. Residues: CASSLVAGTQPQHF.

By sample share, this clone is medium-sized. This chain links TRBV20-1 with TRBJ2-2, with TRBD2 matching 9 bases. Germline loops: CDR1 DFQATT, CDR2 SNEGSKA (reference sequence). This CDR3 comprises 14 residues. The V gene end was trimmed by 6 bases and the J gene end by 1 base; junction bases not matched to a gene: 3. CDR3 sequence reads: CSAKTSGNTGELFF. In nucleotides, the CDR3 is TGCAGTGCCAAGACTAGCGGGAACACCGGGGAGCTGTTTTTT.

This clone was seen repeatedly, ten times or more. The CDR3 region is CSALLGGSADTQYF. The DNA of the CDR3 is TGCAGTGCTCTCTTAGGCGGGAGCGCAGATACGCAGTATTTT. The V gene is TRBV20-1, the J gene TRBJ2-3, with 7 bases identical to TRBD2. Per the germline V gene, CDR1 is DFQATT and CDR2 is SNEGSKA (reference sequence). V lost 5 bases to trimming and J lost 4 bases; unmatched junction nucleotides: 9. The CDR3 is 14 amino acids.

This clone occurred many times. V and J are TRBV11-1 and TRBJ2-3; D gene uncertain. Germline V gives CDR1 SGHAT, CDR2 FQDESV (reference sequence). V dropped 2 bases and J dropped 2 bases, with 14 bases sitting between them. This CDR3 spans 16 amino acids. The CDR3 region is CASSLKVQGPTDTQYF. The CDR3 nucleotides read TGTGCCAGCAGCTTAAAGGTTCAAGGGCCCACAGATACGCAGTATTTT.

This clone was counted ten times or more. This chain joins TRBV11-3 and TRBJ2-1, with TRBD1 matching 10 bases. The CDR3 is made up of 14 amino acids. J lost 8 bases, V lost 3 bases, and 4 bases had no gene match. Germline V CDR1 and CDR2: SGHNT, YENEEA. The CDR3 is CASSLGQGLDEQFF. The DNA of the CDR3 is TGTGCCAGCAGCTTGGGACAGGGGCTCGATGAGCAGTTCTTC. Supplemented by reference TRBV11-3 and TRBJ2-1, the full variable domain reads EAGVVQSPRYKIIEKKQPVAFWCNPISGHNTLYWYLQNLGQGPELLIRYENEEAVDDSQLPKDRFSAERLKGVDSTLKIQPAELGDSAVYLCASSLGQGLDEQFFGPGTRLTVL.

This clone was counted at least ten times. The CDR3 coding sequence is TGTGCCATCAGTGGTACCGGGACTAGCCCCAATGAGCAGTTCTTC. This gives the protein CAISGTGTSPNEQFF. V gene TRBV10-3 combines with J gene TRBJ2-1; 9 positions match TRBD2. The CDR3 is made up of 15 amino acids. After removal of 4 bases from V and 6 bases from J, the junction contained 7 bases not matched to a gene. CDR1 is ENHRY, CDR2 SYGVKD, per germline.

This clone ranks as medium-sized (0.01 to 0.1%). V gene TRBV3-1 combines with J gene TRBJ2-7; no reliable D call. In germline, CDR1 is LGHDT, CDR2 YNNKEL (reference sequence). This CDR3 is 14 amino acids long. Trimming took 3 bases from V and 0 from J, leaving 9 bases between them. The CDR3 region has the DNA TGTGCCAGCAGCCACAGCTCCAGCTCCTACGAGCAGTACTTC. Its protein is CASSHSSSSYEQYF.

This clone was counted ten times or more. The chain's CDR3 is CASSPGSGQGNEKLFF. CDR3 in DNA: TGTGCCAGCAGCCCAGGGTCGGGACAGGGTAATGAAAAACTGTTTTTT. The chain couples TRBV7-8 to TRBJ1-4; 9 nucleotides agree with TRBD1. Trimming cost V 5 bases and J 4 bases; bases outside gene matches: 8. The CDR3 is 16 residues long. Germline V gene lookup returns CDR1 SGHVS and CDR2 FQNEAQ.

This clone has ten or more counts. The chain links TRBV20-1 to TRBJ2-3, with TRBD1 as a possible D gene (8 bases). CDR3 length: 14 residues. Germline V CDR1 and CDR2: DFQATT, SNEGSKA (reference sequence). V lost 5 bases to trimming and J lost 1 base, with 13 bases between them. The CDR3 nucleotides read TGCAGTGCTTACAGGGGGGGGGGCACAGATACGCAGTATTTT. Translated, it gives CSAYRGGGTDTQYF.

In its sample, this clone was seen many times. V gene TRBV10-2 combines with J gene TRBJ2-2; D is possibly TRBD2 (6 bases). Deletions cut 8 bases from V and 5 bases from J, with 18 bases between. The CDR3 contains 15 residues. Germline loops: CDR1 WSHSY, CDR2 SAAADI. The CDR3, as DNA: TGCGCCAGCTCTCGGGGGACTGGAGATACCGGGGAGCTGTTTTTT. Translation gives CASSRGTGDTGELFF.

As to this clone: The junction differs from germline at one of its ends, possibly a read error. J is TRBJ1-1 and V is TRBV12-3 or TRBV12-4; D is undetermined. This CDR3 region has 16 residues. This CDR3 is CASSNTEFAFGTEAFF. The CDR3 nucleotides are TGTGCCAGCAGCAATACAGAATTTGCGTTTGGCACTGAGGCTTTCTTT.

As concerns this clone: This could be a read error, since a much larger clone is one nucleotide away. This sequence joins TRBV7-8 and TRBJ2-3; D gene uncertain. The CDR3 runs 17 residues. V lost 1 base and J 0 bases, leaving 14 bases between the germline ends. The germline V gene encodes CDR1 SGHVS and CDR2 FQNEAQ. CDR3 loop: CASSLVIGVPSTDTQYF. As DNA, the CDR3 is TGTGCCAGCAGCTTAGTAATCGGCGTGCCTAGCACAGATACGCAGTATTTT.

A note on this clone: Possible read error: a much larger clone is one base away. CDR3 nucleotide sequence: TGTGCCAGCAGCCTCTCGGGAGGCCCAGATACGCAGTATTTT. Protein product: CASSLSGGPDTQYF. The genes are TRBV7-9 and TRBJ2-3, with TRBD2 matching 7 bases. Unmatched junction bases numbered 6, after V lost 5 bases and J lost 4 bases. The CDR3 covers 14 residues. Germline CDR1 SEHNR, CDR2 FQNEAQ (reference sequence).

On this clone: A much larger clone lies a single base off, so this may be a read error. V is TRBV28 and J is TRBJ1-2, with D perhaps matching TRBD1 (5 bases). The ends were cut back, 6 bases at V and 4 bases at J, with 15 bases in the middle. CDR1 MDHEN and CDR2 SYDVKM come from the germline V gene. The CDR3 has 14 residues. The CDR3 loop reads CASRLSQGLYGYTF. CDR3 bases: TGTGCCAGCAGACTGTCGCAGGGCCTCTATGGCTACACCTTC.

By sample share, this clone is medium-sized (0.01 to 0.1%). The same CDR3 arises from other DNA sequences in this sample as well. V is TRBV6-2 or TRBV6-3 and J is TRBJ1-6, with D uncertain. The germline V gene encodes CDR1 MNHEY and CDR2 SVGEGT. The CDR3 spans 13 residues. V was pared by 2 bases and J by 9 bases, with 8 bases between. CDR3 in DNA: TGTGCCAGCAGTTACCGGGAGATTTCACCCCTCCACTTT. This sequence encodes CASSYREISPLHF.

The CDR3 sequence: CASSPNLFGTDTQYF. The CDR3, as DNA: TGTGCCAGCAGCCCTAACCTCTTCGGCACAGATACGCAGTATTTT. The rearrangement links TRBV12-3 or TRBV12-4 to TRBJ2-3; D is undetermined. The CDR3 covers 15 residues. Trimming took 6 bases from V and 1 from J, leaving 14 bases between them.

V gene TRBV5-1 combines with J gene TRBJ2-5; D remains ambiguous. The CDR3 covers 14 residues. The germline gives CDR1 SGHRS, CDR2 YFSETQ. V was trimmed by 0 bases and J by 4 bases, leaving 10 bases between them. CDR3 DNA sequence: TGCGCCAGCAGCTTGGCAAGACCGGGAGAGACCCAGTACTTC. This translates into CASSLARPGETQYF.

This clone is medium-sized by share. CDR3 amino acids: CATEIRQGKEAFF. In nucleotides, the CDR3 is TGTGCCACCGAGATAAGACAGGGGAAAGAAGCTTTCTTT. The rearrangement joins TRBV6-1 to TRBJ1-1; 8 nucleotides match TRBD1. The CDR3 spans 13 residues. Germline V lookup: CDR1 MNHNS, CDR2 SASEGT. With 10 bases clipped from V and 8 bases from J, the junction kept 12 bases outside the gene matches.

This clone was seen repeatedly, ten times or more. The chain is built from TRBV10-2 and TRBJ2-3; D gene ambiguous. This CDR3 is built from 15 residues. V gave up 0 bases and J gave up 1 base, with 8 bases separating them. Looked up from germline, CDR1 is WSHSY and CDR2 is SAAADI. The CDR3 DNA reads TGCGCCAGCAGTGAGTCTACTCCACGCACAGATACGCAGTATTTT. This codes for CASSESTPRTDTQYF.

This clone was observed once. The gene calls are TRBV20-1 and TRBJ2-7; 10 bases map to TRBD1. Germline V gene lookup returns CDR1 DFQATT and CDR2 SNEGSKA (reference sequence). The CDR3 is 15 residues long. Unmatched junction bases numbered 11, after V lost 2 bases and J lost 7 bases. CDR3 amino acids: CSARNPRQGAWEQYF. The CDR3 bases are TGCAGTGCTAGAAATCCGCGACAGGGGGCCTGGGAGCAGTACTTC.

This clone was found many times. The chain uses TRBV10-1 and TRBJ2-2, with no clear D. V lost 3 bases, J lost 5 bases, and 4 bases lay in between. Germline assignment: CDR1 WNHNN and CDR2 SYGVQD (reference sequence). The CDR3 loop spans 12 amino acids. Here the CDR3 reads CASSDGTGELFF. CDR3 sequence (DNA): TGCGCCAGCAGTGATGGAACCGGGGAGCTGTTTTTT.